The text below deals with one TCR beta chain. During surgery, roughly 0.5-1 mL peripheral blood was drawn from four of eight donors. Blood DNA came from all available leukocytes, not a fixed cell number. Sequenced by immunoSEQ multiplex PCR; TCRdb stores in-frame clones only, minus some. Of some 50,000 clones listed, around 93% are singletons. The data were taken from a study of human thymus T cells. The CDR3 covers 18 residues. This clonotype was obtained from a girl under three years old with a congenital heart defect but otherwise immunologically healthy. This rearrangement joins TRBV21-1 to TRBJ1-4; the table's D gene call, TRBD1, was not cross checked with the DNA. TRBV21-1 is an annotated pseudogene. Sequencing was performed on blood. The CDR3 here is CASVLGGRGVATNEKLFF. As DNA, the CDR3 is TGTGCCAGCGTCCTAGGGGGCAGGGGCGTAGCAACTAATGAAAAACTGTTTTTT.